This T cell receptor beta chain derives from a study of blood T cell repertoires in COVID-19. Study-level background: The analysed material was cDNA or gDNA that came from T cells, B-cell-depleted T cells, or PBMCs.

Germline V gives CDR1 LGHNA, CDR2 YNFKEQ. Germline trimming cut 4 bases from V and 3 bases from J; bases unmatched to any gene: 6. The CDR3 runs 16 residues. In the study's own analysis: Reference gene primer amplification gave estimated nucleated cell counts. Sequencing was performed with immunoSEQ multiplex PCR; in TCRdb, only in-frame clones are kept and a portion is missing. V, J and clone size derive from that table, while D and trimming were established from the DNA sequence. The sample includes around 190,000 clones, around 86% of them seen just once. The specimen was peripheral blood. The rearrangement uses TRBV4-2 and TRBJ2-1; the match to TRBD2 covers 10 bases. The receptor was derived from a woman between 65 and 79 years old with COVID-19, enrolled during active disease. This CDR3 is CASSLNLAGVYNEQFF. Here the CDR3 DNA reads TGTGCCAGCAGCCTCAATCTAGCGGGAGTCTACAATGAGCAGTTCTTC.